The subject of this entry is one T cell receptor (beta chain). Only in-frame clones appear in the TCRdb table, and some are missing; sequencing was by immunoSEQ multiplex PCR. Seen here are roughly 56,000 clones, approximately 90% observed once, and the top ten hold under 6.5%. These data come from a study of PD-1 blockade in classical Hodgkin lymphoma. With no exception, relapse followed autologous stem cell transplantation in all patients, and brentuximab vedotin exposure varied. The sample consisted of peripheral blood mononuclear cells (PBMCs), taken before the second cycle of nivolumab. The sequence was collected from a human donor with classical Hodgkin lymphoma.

As DNA, the CDR3 is TGCGCCAGCAGCCCTGCGGGGTCCTACGAGCAGTACTTC. Residues: CASSPAGSYEQYF. The chain recombines TRBV5-1 with TRBJ2-7; a possible D gene is TRBD2 (6 bases). This CDR3 is 13 amino acids long. V was shortened by 4 bases and J by 1 base, with 9 bases between the two germline ends. Germline CDR1 and CDR2: SGHRS and YFSETQ.